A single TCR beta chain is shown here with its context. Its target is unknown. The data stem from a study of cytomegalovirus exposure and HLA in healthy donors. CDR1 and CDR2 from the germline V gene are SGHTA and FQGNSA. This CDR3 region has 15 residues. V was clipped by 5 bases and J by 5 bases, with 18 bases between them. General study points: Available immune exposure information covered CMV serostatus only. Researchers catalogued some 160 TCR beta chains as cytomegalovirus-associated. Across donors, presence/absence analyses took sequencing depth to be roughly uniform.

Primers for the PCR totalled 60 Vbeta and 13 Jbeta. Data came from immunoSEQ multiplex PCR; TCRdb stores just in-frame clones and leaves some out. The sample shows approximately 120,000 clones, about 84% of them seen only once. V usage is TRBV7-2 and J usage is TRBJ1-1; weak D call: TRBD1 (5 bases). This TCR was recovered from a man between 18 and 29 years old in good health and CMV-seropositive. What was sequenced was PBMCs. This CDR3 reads CASSAEPGLETEAFF. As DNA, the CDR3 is TGTGCCAGCAGCGCAGAGCCAGGGTTGGAGACTGAAGCTTTCTTT.